The 15 T cell receptor beta chains given below trace back to one sample, sequenced in a study of patients and donors after allogeneic stem cell transplantation (dated by TCRdb to about 2020). Library creation used RT-PCR. Sequencing took place on a NextSeq 550. TCRdb trimmed the raw reads at Q25, called clones with MiXCR and kept productive beta chains. Rows with a matching CDR3 protein are joined into one entry that keeps the most common DNA and genes. The sample table lists approximately 150,000 distinct CDR3 sequences, 24% of them with a count of one. Together, the top ten hold 25% to 30% of the sample. The sequencing input was blood, either unsorted or a sorted T cell fraction (not recorded which). The receptor source for this set is a human donor who was either an allogeneic HSCT recipient or a stem cell or donor lymphocyte infusion donor (not recorded which). It is not recorded whose cells these are; they may come from a transplant donor.

The rearrangement joins TRBV12-3 or TRBV12-4 to TRBJ1-5; D is undetermined. CDR3 length: 12 amino acids. Trimming removed 3 bases from V and 5 bases from J, with 5 bases in between. CDR3 in amino acids: CASSLAYQPQHF. The DNA of the CDR3 is TGTGCCAGCAGTTTGGCGTATCAGCCCCAGCATTTT.

This clonotype showed up just a few times. The chain links TRBV12-5 to TRBJ1-5, with a tentative D call TRBD1 (6 bases). V gave up 1 base and J gave up 3 bases, with 10 bases separating them. Looked up from germline, CDR1 is LGHNT and CDR2 is FRNRAP. CDR3 length: 15 residues. The CDR3 DNA follows: TGTGCTAGTGGTTTGGACAGGGTCGACAATCAGCCCCAGCATTTT. It is translated as CASGLDRVDNQPQHF.

The genes are TRBV6-2 or TRBV6-3 and TRBJ2-4; no clear D. With 2 bases removed from V and 4 bases from J, the gap between germline ends came to 15 bases. The length of the CDR3 is 16 residues. Germline-derived CDR1 and CDR2 are MNHEY and SVGEGT. DNA for the CDR3: TGTGCCAGCAGTTACGCCTCTATTTACATAAAAAACATTCAGTACTTC. It translates to CASSYASIYIKNIQYF.

This clonotype appeared many times. The V call is TRBV12-3 or TRBV12-4, the J call TRBJ1-1; no reliable D call. The germline V and J ends were trimmed by 7 bases and 2 bases, with 14 bases remaining between them. CDR3 length: 14 residues. CDR3 sequence: CASTLAAVNTEAFF. Here the CDR3 DNA reads TGTGCCAGCACCCTGGCAGCAGTTAACACTGAAGCTTTCTTT.

This clonotype turned up a few times. The chain is built from TRBV5-1 and TRBJ2-4, with 8 bases matching TRBD2. This CDR3 has 16 residues. Germline values: CDR1 SGHRS, CDR2 YFSETQ. The J segment lost 4 bases and the V segment lost 1 base, leaving 7 bases of the junction unmatched. The CDR3 nucleotides are TGCGCCAGCAGCTTGATTCCGGGGGGGCCGAAAAACATTCAGTACTTC. Translating gives CASSLIPGGPKNIQYF. Filled out from reference TRBV5-1 and TRBJ2-4, the complete variable domain reads KAGVTQTPRYLIKTRGQQVTLSCSPISGHRSVSWYQQTPGQGLQFLFEYFSETQRNKGNFPGRFSGRQFSNSRSEMNVSTLELGDSALYLCASSLIPGGPKNIQYFGAGTRLSVL.

This clonotype was observed a handful of times. The chain recombines TRBV7-9 with TRBJ2-7; D possibly corresponds to TRBD2 (5 bases). V shed 3 bases and J shed 2 bases, with 14 bases lying between them. CDR1 and CDR2 from the germline V gene are SEHNR and FQNEAQ (reference sequence). The CDR3 is 15 amino acids. CDR3 in amino acids: CASSFFLSGPYEQYF. Here the CDR3 DNA reads TGTGCCAGCAGCTTCTTTCTCAGCGGCCCCTACGAGCAGTACTTC.

This clonotype was observed a few times. In DNA, the CDR3 is TGTGCCACCAGTGACCCCGGACGTTCCACTGAAGCTTTCTTT. Protein sequence: CATSDPGRSTEAFF. The rearrangement uses TRBV24-1 and TRBJ1-1; D ambiguous. This CDR3 spans 14 amino acids. Germline V gene data show CDR1 as KGHDR and CDR2 as SFDVKD. The V and J ends lost 4 bases and 4 bases respectively, with 12 bases between them.

This chain links TRBV6-5 with TRBJ2-5, with no clear D. CDR3 length equals 16 residues. Germline CDR1 is MNHEY and CDR2 is SVGAGI. Trimming shortened V by 2 bases and J by 1 base, and 14 bases separated the two germline ends. CDR3 loop: CASSYTHRAGQETQYF. The CDR3 DNA reads as TGTGCCAGCAGTTACACTCACCGGGCCGGCCAAGAGACCCAGTACTTC.

The chain recombines TRBV12-3 or TRBV12-4 with TRBJ2-7; weak D call: TRBD1 (6 bases). V shed 3 bases and J shed 4 bases, with 13 bases lying between them. This CDR3 comprises 14 residues. The CDR3 region has the DNA TGTGCCAGCAGTTTTGCAGGGGTGGCTTACGAGCAGTACTTC. It codes for CASSFAGVAYEQYF.

This clonotype has just a few counts. This sequence joins TRBV5-1 and TRBJ2-1; D unclear. V was cut by 6 bases and J by 8 bases, with 18 bases left in between. Germline loops: CDR1 SGHRS, CDR2 YFSETQ. The length of the CDR3 is 14 residues. CDR3 DNA: TGCGCCAGCATGCCTGGGAATATCGCTTATGAGCAGTTCTTC. This encodes CASMPGNIAYEQFF.

This clonotype was detected once. The genes are TRBV10-3 and TRBJ2-2; 7 bases align to TRBD1. The CDR3 runs to 17 residues. Losses at the gene ends were 3 bases for V and 2 bases for J; bases not matched to a gene: 9. The germline V gene encodes CDR1 ENHRY and CDR2 SYGVKD. CDR3 in DNA: TGTGCCATCAGTGATTCGGCCGGGACAGCAAACACCGGGGAGCTGTTTTTT. Encoded protein: CAISDSAGTANTGELFF.

In this sample, this clonotype turned up a few times. The J gene is TRBJ1-2, the V gene TRBV12-3 or TRBV12-4, with D perhaps matching TRBD1 (5 bases). The CDR3 is made up of 13 amino acids. V lost 6 bases, J lost 4 bases, and 12 bases lay in between. This CDR3 is CASSLRVSYGYTF. The CDR3 coding sequence is TGTGCCAGCAGCCTCAGGGTTTCCTATGGCTACACCTTC.

This clonotype was detected a few times. The chain uses TRBV2 and TRBJ1-2; TRBD1 agrees at 10 bases. CDR1 and CDR2 (germline): SNHLY, FYNNEI. V shed 9 bases, J shed 5 bases, and the junction held 12 bases outside the gene matches. This CDR3 is 15 amino acids long. CDR3 in amino acids: CARTVGTGVGYGYTF. In nucleotides, the CDR3 is TGTGCCAGAACCGTAGGGACAGGGGTTGGGTATGGCTACACCTTC.

The CDR3 loop reads CASSQMGSEDEQYF. The CDR3 DNA sequence: TGTGCCAGCAGCCAGATGGGGTCTGAGGACGAGCAGTACTTC. J is TRBJ2-7 and V is TRBV3-1; D unclear. Germline V CDR1 and CDR2: LGHDT, YNNKEL (reference sequence). The V end lost 3 bases, the J end lost 5 bases, and 14 bases lay between the germline ends. The CDR3 length is 14 residues.

This clonotype showed up just a few times. The chain combines TRBV6-6 with TRBJ1-5; maybe TRBD1 (6 bases). The CDR3 covers 15 residues. The germline V gene encodes CDR1 MNHNY and CDR2 SVGAGI (reference sequence). Trimming removed 7 bases at V and 0 bases at J, with 13 bases between. The CDR3 spells CASTPRGYSNQPQHF. The CDR3 bases are TGTGCCAGCACTCCCAGGGGTTATAGCAATCAGCCCCAGCATTTT.